This T cell receptor beta chain was sequenced in a study of radiotherapy plus CTLA-4 blockade in lung cancer. The sample holds a few counts of this clone. Repertoires were generated with immunoSEQ multiplex PCR, while TCRdb's copy carries only in-frame clones and drops some. This table holds some 73,000 clones, about four fifths found once. CDR1 is GTSNPN, CDR2 SVGIG, per germline (reference sequence). V gave up 4 bases and J gave up 5 bases; unmatched junction bases: 5. CDR3 length equals 13 residues. The receptor was isolated from a human donor with non-small cell lung cancer who had stable disease on radiotherapy plus ipilimumab. The chain has TRBV30 and TRBJ2-5; 9 nucleotides line up with TRBD2. This specimen was peripheral blood, taken from a patient treated with radiotherapy plus ipilimumab. In DNA, the CDR3 is TGTGCCTGGATCCGCGGGGGGGCCGAGACCCAGTACTTC. It translates to CAWIRGGAETQYF.